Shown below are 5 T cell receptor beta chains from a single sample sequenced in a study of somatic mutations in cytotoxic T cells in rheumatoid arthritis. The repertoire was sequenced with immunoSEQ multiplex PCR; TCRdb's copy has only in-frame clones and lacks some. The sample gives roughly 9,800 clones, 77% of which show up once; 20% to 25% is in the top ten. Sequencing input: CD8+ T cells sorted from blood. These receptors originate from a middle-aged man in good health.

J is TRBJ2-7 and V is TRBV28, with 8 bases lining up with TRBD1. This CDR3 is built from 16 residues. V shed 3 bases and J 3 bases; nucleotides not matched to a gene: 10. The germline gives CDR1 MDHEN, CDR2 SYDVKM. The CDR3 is CASSFPRRTGIYEQYF. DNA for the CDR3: TGTGCCAGCAGTTTCCCCCGACGGACAGGGATCTACGAGCAGTACTTC.

The CDR3 sequence is CASSEARTTVSNTGELFF. The CDR3 DNA is TGTGCCAGCAGTGAAGCTCGGACTACCGTTTCGAACACCGGGGAGCTGTTTTTT. The chain recombines TRBV25-1 with TRBJ2-2; D is perhaps TRBD2 (6 bases). V gave up 2 bases and J gave up 0 bases, with 16 bases separating them. CDR3 length: 18 amino acids. Germline CDR1 and CDR2: MGHDK and SYGVNS. The full variable domain, with the rest looked up from reference TRBV25-1 and TRBJ2-2, is EADIYQTPRYLVIGTGKKITLECSQTMGHDKMYWYQQDPGMELHLIHYSYGVNSTEKGDLSSESTVSRIRTEHFPLTLESARPSHTSQYLCASSEARTTVSNTGELFFGEGSRLTVL.

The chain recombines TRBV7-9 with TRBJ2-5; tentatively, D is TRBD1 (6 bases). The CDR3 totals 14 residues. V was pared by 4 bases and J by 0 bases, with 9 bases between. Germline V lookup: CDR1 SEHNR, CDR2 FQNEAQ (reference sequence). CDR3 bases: TGTGCCAGCAGCTCGAGGGACAACCAAGAGACCCAGTACTTC. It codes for CASSSRDNQETQYF.

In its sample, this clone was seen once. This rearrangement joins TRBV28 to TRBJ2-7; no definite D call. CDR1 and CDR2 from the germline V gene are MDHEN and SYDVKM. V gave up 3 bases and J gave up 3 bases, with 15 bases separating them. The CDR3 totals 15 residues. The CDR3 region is CASSLAGFVVYEQYF. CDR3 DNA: TGTGCCAGCAGTTTGGCCGGGTTCGTGGTCTACGAGCAGTACTTC.

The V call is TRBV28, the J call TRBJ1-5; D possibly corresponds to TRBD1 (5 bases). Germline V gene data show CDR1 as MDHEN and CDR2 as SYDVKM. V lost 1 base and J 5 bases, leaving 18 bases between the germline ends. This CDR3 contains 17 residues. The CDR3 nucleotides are TGTGCCAGCAGTTTATTTCCCCAGGGCAGTTTGGATCAGCCCCAGCATTTT. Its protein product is CASSLFPQGSLDQPQHF.